These T cell receptor beta chains were read from a single sample in a study of a mutant IDH1 vaccine in newly diagnosed glioma. Their recognized antigens are unknown. Clones were read by immunoSEQ multiplex PCR, and TCRdb kept only the in-frame ones, dropping some. The table records approximately 37,000 clones, approximately 86% of them present only once. The starting material was PBMCs, obtained from a glioma patient whose treatment included an IDH1 peptide vaccine. These receptors all stem from a man aged 18 to 29 with glioma. Some clones in this sample may be carry-over from other donors' samples. Each CDR3 is given with its conserved first and last residue. D genes are given only for firm matches. Size values are once, few and many counts, or a class for expanded clones, and some rows have none.

>TRBJ2-7|.|TRBV2|.|13
TGTGCCACCTTGTCGGACAGCTCCTACGAGCAGTACTTC
CATLSDSSYEQYF
>TRBJ2-1|.|TRBV27|.|11
TGTGCCAGCAGTAGGTACAATGAGCAGTTCTTC
CASSRYNEQFF
>TRBJ2-7|.|TRBV10-3|.|13
TGTGCCATCGGGTCAGGCGCTACCTACGAGCAGTACTTC
CAIGSGATYEQYF
>TRBJ2-5|TRBD2|TRBV5-1|.|14
TGCGCCAGCAGTGCAGGGACTAGCTTGGAGACCCAGTACTTC
CASSAGTSLETQYF
>TRBJ1-5|.|TRBV6-1|.|13
TGTGCCAGCAGATCTCTGGGCAATCAGCCCCAGCATTTT
CASRSLGNQPQHF
>TRBJ2-3|TRBD2|TRBV6-1|.|15
TGTGCCAGCAGTCCGACTAGCGGGGTCGCAGATACGCAGTATTTT
CASSPTSGVADTQYF
>TRBJ1-5|TRBD1|TRBV30|.|13
TGTGCCTGGGGACAGGGACTCAATCAGCCCCAGCATTTT
CAWGQGLNQPQHF
>TRBJ1-4|TRBD1|TRBV7-9|.|15
TGTGCCAGCAGCCCGATGGGACAGGGGAATGAAAAACTGTTTTTT
CASSPMGQGNEKLFF
>TRBJ1-2|.|TRBV19|.|14
TGTGCCAGTAGTATTCTTCAGGGGAGCTATGGCTACACCTTC
CASSILQGSYGYTF
>TRBJ2-7|TRBD1|TRBV4-3|.|16
TGCGCCAGCAGCCAAGAGACCGGGACAGGGGGCCACGAGCAGTACTTC
CASSQETGTGGHEQYF
>TRBJ2-6|.|TRBV5-1|.|16
TGCGCCAGCAGCTTGGCCGGGGGAGCTGGGGCCAACGTCCTGACTTTC
CASSLAGGAGANVLTF
>TRBJ1-6|.|TRBV19|.|16
TGTGCCAGTAGTATCCTGACGGGACGGAATAATTCACCCCTCCACTTT
CASSILTGRNNSPLHF
>TRBJ2-2|.|TRBV7-9|once|14
TGTGCCAGCAGCCGCGAGGGTCCCTACGGGGAGCTGTTTTTT
CASSREGPYGELFF
>TRBJ2-2|.|TRBV6-6|.|14
TGTGCCAGCAGCACCTACACAACCACCGGGGAGCTGTTTTTT
CASSTYTTTGELFF
>TRBJ2-1|TRBD2|TRBV10-3|.|15
TGTGCCATCAGTTTTTTAGCGGGAGAGGGGGATGAGCAGTTCTTC
CAISFLAGEGDEQFF
>TRBJ1-1|TRBD1|TRBV7-9|.|16
TGTGCCAGCAGCGCCGGGGGTGACAGGGGCCGCACTGAAGCTTTCTTT
CASSAGGDRGRTEAFF
>TRBJ1-3|.|TRBV6-6|.|15
TGTGCCAGCGCGCCCCCGGGGGACTCTGGAAACACCATATATTTT
CASAPPGDSGNTIYF